Listed below are T cell receptor beta chains from one sample, sequenced in a study of T cell repertoires in ileal Crohn's disease. TCRdb keeps only in-frame clones here, not all; method: immunoSEQ multiplex PCR. The data contain about 15,000 clones, about 90% of them singletons. Input material: ileal tissue. The receptors stem from an adult with Crohn's disease. Each CDR3 is given with its conserved first and last residue. Fields, in order: V gene, J gene, CDR3 protein.

V gene: TRBV29-1; J gene: TRBJ2-7; CDR3 protein: CSVEGDTDYEQYF
V gene: TRBV30; J gene: TRBJ2-3; CDR3 protein: CAMGGGTDTQYF
V gene: TRBV29-1; J gene: TRBJ1-2; CDR3 protein: CSVQQGYYGYTF
V gene: TRBV10-3; J gene: TRBJ1-4; CDR3 protein: CAISAAGGHEKLFF
V gene: TRBV19; J gene: TRBJ2-7; CDR3 protein: CASSIEGQLYEQYF
V gene: TRBV4-1; J gene: TRBJ2-6; CDR3 protein: CASSRLDRGPFSGANVLTF
V gene: TRBV6-5; J gene: TRBJ1-5; CDR3 protein: CASSSTGGGNQPQHF
V gene: TRBV27; J gene: TRBJ2-7; CDR3 protein: CASSLHPPGGYEQYF
V gene: TRBV19; J gene: TRBJ1-4; CDR3 protein: CASSQTTANEKLFF
V gene: TRBV7-6; J gene: TRBJ2-1; CDR3 protein: CASSLEREFLNEQFF
V gene: TRBV18; J gene: TRBJ2-1; CDR3 protein: CASSPGGRVNYNEQFF
V gene: TRBV27; J gene: TRBJ2-6; CDR3 protein: CASRLSGSAGANVLTF
V gene: TRBV10-1; J gene: TRBJ2-7; CDR3 protein: CASSESWTGPFGEQYF
V gene: TRBV5-6; J gene: TRBJ2-7; CDR3 protein: CASSSDRGRKQYF
V gene: TRBV7-9; J gene: TRBJ1-5; CDR3 protein: CASGTDNQPQHF
V gene: TRBV25-1; J gene: TRBJ2-5; CDR3 protein: CASSESGRRQETQYF
V gene: TRBV15; J gene: TRBJ2-5; CDR3 protein: CATSSLAGAFVTQYF
V gene: TRBV27; J gene: TRBJ1-5; CDR3 protein: CASSLPTGSNQPQHF
V gene: TRBV19; J gene: TRBJ2-7; CDR3 protein: CASSRTGPPYEQYF
V gene: TRBV27; J gene: TRBJ2-6; CDR3 protein: CASSLLGQGASSSGANVLTF
V gene: TRBV6-5; J gene: TRBJ2-7; CDR3 protein: CASRLQTGDYEQYF
V gene: TRBV7-9; J gene: TRBJ2-7; CDR3 protein: CASSLGTRIEQYF
V gene: TRBV19; J gene: TRBJ2-3; CDR3 protein: CASSPLFGDTQYF
V gene: TRBV25-1; J gene: TRBJ2-2; CDR3 protein: CASSDVRGLGVGELFF
V gene: TRBV29-1; J gene: TRBJ1-4; CDR3 protein: CSVTSTDPTNEKLFF
V gene: TRBV6-6; J gene: TRBJ1-1; CDR3 protein: CASSAAGLNTEAFF
V gene: TRBV23-1; J gene: TRBJ1-5; CDR3 protein: CASSQSDSCSGEGKNQPQHF
V gene: TRBV9; J gene: TRBJ2-7; CDR3 protein: CASSPSPTGPHEQYF
V gene: TRBV19; J gene: TRBJ2-7; CDR3 protein: CASSITGPSGEQYF
V gene: TRBV7-8; J gene: TRBJ1-5; CDR3 protein: CASTLWGRSNQPQHF